Following are 4 T cell receptor beta chains from one sample sequenced in a study of T cell clonotyping in hematopoietic cell transplantation. Sequencing was performed with immunoSEQ multiplex PCR; in TCRdb, only in-frame clones are kept and a portion is missing. There are approximately 30,000 clones in the sample; 90% to 96% occur only once, and 1.3% to 1.5% lies in the top ten. The sequencing sample was made of peripheral blood mononuclear cells. Source of these receptors: a man aged 45-65 years in good health. Some clones in this sample may be carry-over from other donors' samples.

This chain links TRBV29-1 with TRBJ2-2; a possible D gene is TRBD1 (6 bases). V was clipped by 7 bases and J by 4 bases, with 19 bases between them. From germline, CDR1 is SQVTM and CDR2 ANQGSEA. The CDR3 sequence is 15 residues long. The CDR3 DNA follows: TGCAGCGCTAGCCCAGGGGCTATGGCCACCGGGGAGCTGTTTTTT. The encoded protein is CSASPGAMATGELFF.

The chain has TRBV7-2 and TRBJ1-2; D is undetermined. CDR1 SGHTA and CDR2 FQGNSA come from the germline V gene. The CDR3 totals 12 residues. The V end lost 8 bases, the J end lost 1 base, and 8 bases lay between the germline ends. DNA for the CDR3: TGTGCCAGCCGCGCCGATAACTATGGCTACACCTTC. Translation: CASRADNYGYTF. Variable domain in full (rest from reference TRBV7-2 and TRBJ1-2): GAGVSQSPSNKVTEKGKDVELRCDPISGHTALYWYRQSLGQGLEFLIYFQGNSAPDKSGLPSDRFSAERTGGSVSTLTIQRTQQEDSAVYLCASRADNYGYTFGSGTRLTVV.

The table lists this clone with a few counts. The V gene is TRBV4-1, the J gene TRBJ1-1; 8 bases are shared with TRBD1. Trimming at V came to 1 base and at J to 1 base, leaving 2 bases not matched to a gene. This CDR3 comprises 15 residues. Germline assignment: CDR1 MGHRA and CDR2 YSYEKL. CDR3 bases: TGCGCCAGCAGCCAAGTCGGACAGGGGAACACTGAAGCTTTCTTT. This codes for CASSQVGQGNTEAFF.

The chain links TRBV19 to TRBJ1-5, with D tentatively TRBD1 (6 bases). Germline loops: CDR1 LNHDA, CDR2 SQIVND (reference sequence). V was trimmed by 4 bases and J by 2 bases, leaving 15 bases between them. The CDR3 runs to 16 residues. CDR3 DNA sequence: TGTGCCAGTAGTAAACACAGGGCTCGAGGCAATCAGCCCCAGCATTTT. Translation gives CASSKHRARGNQPQHF.